Each of the 5 T cell receptor beta chains below was sequenced from the same sample in a study of cytomegalovirus exposure and HLA in healthy donors. 13 Jbeta primers and 60 Vbeta primers were used for the PCR. The table came from immunoSEQ multiplex PCR; TCRdb's copy has only in-frame clones and leaves some out. The table lists some 130,000 clones, 80% of them singletons. Sequencing input: PBMCs. Every receptor here comes from a woman in her thirties or forties in good health and CMV-seronegative.

The chain combines TRBV10-1 with TRBJ2-5; 7 bases are a match to TRBD1. From germline, CDR1 is WNHNN and CDR2 SYGVQD (reference sequence). The CDR3 has 13 residues. Trimming removed 11 bases from V and 2 bases from J; junction bases left unmatched: 8. CDR3 loop: CAGSGTEQETQYF. CDR3 in DNA: TGCGCCGGATCAGGGACAGAGCAAGAGACCCAGTACTTC.

This clone was seen once. CDR3 coding DNA: TGTGCCAGCAGCTGGCTGGGGGGGGCGAACACTGAAGCTTTCTTT. This translates into CASSWLGGANTEAFF. The chain is built from TRBV5-4 and TRBJ1-1, with a possible D match to TRBD1 (6 bases). The CDR3 has 15 residues. Trimming shortened V by 3 bases and J by 1 base, and 13 bases separated the two germline ends. Germline values: CDR1 SGHNT, CDR2 YYREEE (reference sequence).

This clone was picked up a small number of times. The rearrangement links TRBV6-5 to TRBJ2-3; 9 positions agree with TRBD1. CDR1 MNHEY and CDR2 SVGAGI come from the germline V gene. The CDR3 totals 15 residues. Trimming took 5 bases from V and 1 from J; bases not matched to a gene: 4. The CDR3 protein is CASSPTGGGTDTQYF. The DNA for the CDR3 is TGTGCCAGCAGTCCTACAGGGGGCGGCACAGATACGCAGTATTTT.

The rearrangement links TRBV5-1 to TRBJ2-7, with no clear D. Germline loops: CDR1 SGHRS, CDR2 YFSETQ. CDR3 length: 12 amino acids. V shed 4 bases and J shed 2 bases, with 7 bases lying between them. The DNA of the CDR3 is TGCGCCAGCAGCCGAGGTCCCTACGAGCAGTACTTC. Translating gives CASSRGPYEQYF.

The chain couples TRBV10-3 to TRBJ1-5; 7 positions agree with TRBD1. V shed 0 bases and J 8 bases; nucleotides not matched to a gene: 4. Per the germline V gene, CDR1 is ENHRY and CDR2 is SYGVKD. CDR3 size: 14 residues. CDR3 sequence: CAISESGGGEPQHF. CDR3 bases: TGTGCCATCAGTGAGTCAGGGGGCGGCGAGCCCCAGCATTTT.